This T cell receptor (beta chain) is drawn from a study of T cell changes during pregnancy in multiple sclerosis. Using immunoSEQ multiplex PCR, the repertoire was profiled, and TCRdb retains in-frame clones only, with some absent. This table holds tens of thousands of clones, around 92% found once. The TCR was taken from a female donor with multiple sclerosis, enrolled in a pregnancy study. The source material was peripheral blood, sampled after pregnancy.

The CDR3 loop is CASTPEGNTEAFF. The CDR3 nucleotides are TGCGCCAGCACCCCTGAGGGAAACACTGAAGCTTTCTTT. The gene calls are TRBV5-1 and TRBJ1-1; D gene uncertain. Per germline, CDR1 SGHRS and CDR2 YFSETQ. V lost 6 bases and J lost 2, with 11 bases in between. This CDR3 spans 13 amino acids.